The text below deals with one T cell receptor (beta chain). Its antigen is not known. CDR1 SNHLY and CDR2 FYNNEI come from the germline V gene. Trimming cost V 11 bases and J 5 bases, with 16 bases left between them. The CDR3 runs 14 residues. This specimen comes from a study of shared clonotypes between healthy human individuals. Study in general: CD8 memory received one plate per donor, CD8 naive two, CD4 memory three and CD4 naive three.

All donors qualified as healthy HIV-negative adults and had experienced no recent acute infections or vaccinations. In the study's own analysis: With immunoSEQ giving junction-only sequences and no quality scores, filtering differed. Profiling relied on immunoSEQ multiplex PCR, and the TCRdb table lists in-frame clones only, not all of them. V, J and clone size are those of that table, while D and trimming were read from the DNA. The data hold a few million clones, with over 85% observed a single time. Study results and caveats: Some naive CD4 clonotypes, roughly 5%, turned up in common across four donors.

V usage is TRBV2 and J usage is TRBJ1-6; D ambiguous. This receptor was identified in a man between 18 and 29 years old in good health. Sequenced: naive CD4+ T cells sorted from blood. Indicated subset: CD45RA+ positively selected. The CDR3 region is CACMFGGNNSPLHF. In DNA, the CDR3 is TGTGCCTGCATGTTTGGAGGTAATAATTCACCCCTCCACTTT.